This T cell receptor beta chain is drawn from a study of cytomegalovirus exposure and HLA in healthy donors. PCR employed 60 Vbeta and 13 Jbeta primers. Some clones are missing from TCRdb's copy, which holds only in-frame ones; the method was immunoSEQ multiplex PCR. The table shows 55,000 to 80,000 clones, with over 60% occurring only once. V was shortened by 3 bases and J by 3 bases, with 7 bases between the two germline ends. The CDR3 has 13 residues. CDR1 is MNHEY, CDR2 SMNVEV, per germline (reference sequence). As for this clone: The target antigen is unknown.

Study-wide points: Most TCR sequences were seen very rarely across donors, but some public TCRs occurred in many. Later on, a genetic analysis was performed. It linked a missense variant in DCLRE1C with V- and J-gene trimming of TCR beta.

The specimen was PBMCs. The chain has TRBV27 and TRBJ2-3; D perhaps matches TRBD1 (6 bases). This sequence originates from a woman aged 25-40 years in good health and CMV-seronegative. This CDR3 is CASSLDSTDTQYF. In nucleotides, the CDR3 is TGTGCCAGCAGTTTGGACAGTACAGATACGCAGTATTTT.